This T cell receptor (beta chain) derives from a study of blood T cell repertoires in COVID-19. Across the whole study: Nucleic acid was either cDNA or gDNA, and it came from T cells, B-cell-depleted T cells, or PBMCs.

Here immunoSEQ multiplex PCR was the method, and the copy in TCRdb shows in-frame clones only, minus some. The data show some 120,000 clones, about 93% seen once. CDR1 is MNHEY and CDR2 is SVGAGI in the germline V gene. There are 14 residues in the CDR3. V lost 4 bases, J lost 6 bases, and 6 bases stayed unmatched. The receptor was derived from a middle-aged man with COVID-19, enrolled during active disease. The sequencing input was peripheral blood. The chain recombines TRBV6-5 with TRBJ2-1, with 7 bases identical to TRBD1. This CDR3 is CASSFKDRLNEQFF. DNA of the CDR3: TGTGCCAGCAGTTTCAAGGACAGGCTCAATGAGCAGTTCTTC.